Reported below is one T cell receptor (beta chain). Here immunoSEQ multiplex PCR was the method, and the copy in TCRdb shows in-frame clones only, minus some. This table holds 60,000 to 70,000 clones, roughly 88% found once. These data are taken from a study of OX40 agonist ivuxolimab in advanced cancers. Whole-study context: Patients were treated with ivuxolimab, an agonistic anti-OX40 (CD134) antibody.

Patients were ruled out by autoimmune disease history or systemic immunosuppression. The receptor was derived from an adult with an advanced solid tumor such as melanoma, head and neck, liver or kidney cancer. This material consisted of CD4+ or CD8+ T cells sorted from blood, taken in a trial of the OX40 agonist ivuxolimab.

As DNA, the CDR3 is TGTGCCAGCAGTGAAGAGGCGACTACCGGGGAGCTGTTTTTT. This encodes CASSEEATTGELFF. The chain has TRBV2 and TRBJ2-2, with unresolved D. This CDR3 is built from 14 residues. Germline assignment: CDR1 SNHLY and CDR2 FYNNEI. V lost 1 base to trimming and J lost 5 bases, with 8 bases between them.